One TCR beta chain is described in this entry. The antigen remains unidentified. The data are from a study of cytomegalovirus exposure and HLA in healthy donors. The study, taken as a whole, reports: In an earlier analysis, about 87% or about 30%: the productive usage of most TCR beta V segments.

Trimming removed 4 bases from V and 12 bases from J, with 19 bases in between. The CDR3 has 13 amino acids. Germline V lookup: CDR1 LNHDA, CDR2 SQIVND (reference sequence). The PCR made use of 60 Vbeta and 13 Jbeta primers. The method was immunoSEQ multiplex PCR; TCRdb's version includes in-frame clones alone and lacks a portion of them. The repertoire has over 200,000 clones, around 73% of them found once; the top ten carry 3% to 4.5%. The clonotype originates from a male donor in good health and CMV-seronegative. The rearrangement uses TRBV19 and TRBJ2-7; perhaps TRBD1 as D (6 bases). Sequences were obtained from PBMCs. The CDR3 DNA sequence: TGTGCCAGTAGTACAAATCTGAGGACAGATCCGTACTTC. Translation gives CASSTNLRTDPYF. Full variable domain (remainder filled in from reference TRBV19 and TRBJ2-7): DGGITQSPKYLFRKEGQNVTLSCEQNLNHDAMYWYRQDPGQGLRLIYYSQIVNDFQKGDIAEGYSVSREKKESFPLTVTSAQKNPTAFYLCASSTNLRTDPYFGPGTRLTVT.